The rows below give T cell receptor beta chains drawn from one sample of a study of cytomegalovirus exposure and HLA in healthy donors. Sequencing used immunoSEQ multiplex PCR; TCRdb keeps in-frame clones, though not all of them. The sample has about 160,000 clones, 81% seen once. Sequencing was carried out using PBMCs. These receptors originate from a woman between 50 and 59 years old in good health and CMV-seronegative. CDR3s include the opening cysteine and the closing phenylalanine or tryptophan. Fields, in order: V gene, clone size, J gene, D gene, CDR3 DNA, CDR3 protein. The D gene is left open where the match is weak. A clone size is listed for some rows: how often the clone was seen (once, few, many), or a class if it is expanded.

TRBV29-1,.,TRBJ2-7,TRBD2,TGCAGCGTTACAATTAGCGGGAGTGCCTACGAGCAGTACTTC,CSVTISGSAYEQYF
TRBV6-5,few,TRBJ2-6,.,TGTGCCAGCAGCCCCCCCCGTGGGGCCAACGTCCTGACTTTC,CASSPPRGANVLTF
TRBV6-1,once,TRBJ2-5,.,TGTGCCAGCTCGGTTTCTGTTGGGACCCAGTACTTC,CASSVSVGTQYF
TRBV14,.,TRBJ1-1,.,TGTGCCAGCAGCCTCGCCCAGGGAACTGAAGCTTTCTTT,CASSLAQGTEAFF
TRBV9,.,TRBJ1-1,TRBD1,TGTGCCAGCAGCTCAATAGGGGGCTCCATGAACACTGAAGCTTTCTTT,CASSSIGGSMNTEAFF
TRBV19,.,TRBJ1-2,.,TGTGCCAGTAGTAGTACAGGGTCAGGTTACTATGGCTACACCTTC,CASSSTGSGYYGYTF
TRBV7-2,few,TRBJ1-3,TRBD1,TGTGCCAGCAGCCCGGGACAGCCTGGAAACACCATATATTTT,CASSPGQPGNTIYF
TRBV2,.,TRBJ2-2,TRBD1,TGTGCCAGCAGGACAGGGGGCAACACCGGGGAGCTGTTTTTT,CASRTGGNTGELFF
TRBV2,once,TRBJ1-5,.,TGTGCCAGCAGTGACGGGCAGGGCCTTGTGCCCCAGCATTTT,CASSDGQGLVPQHF
TRBV5-6,once,TRBJ1-2,.,TGTGCCAGCACGACAGGCTATGGCTACACCTTC,CASTTGYGYTF
TRBV7-2,.,TRBJ1-6,TRBD1,TGTGCCAGCAGCTCTAGGGGGCTGTACTATAATTCACCCCTCCACTTT,CASSSRGLYYNSPLHF
TRBV19,once,TRBJ2-2,.,TGTGCCAGTAGTGGGCTAGCGACGAACACCGGGGAGCTGTTTTTT,CASSGLATNTGELFF
TRBV13,.,TRBJ1-1,.,TGTGCCAGCAGCCCCCGCAGGGCTGAAGCTTTCTTT,CASSPRRAEAFF
TRBV7-8,.,TRBJ1-3,.,TGTGCCAGCAGCTTATCGCAGGGGTCTGGAAACACCATATATTTT,CASSLSQGSGNTIYF
TRBV29-1,.,TRBJ1-2,.,TGCAGCGTTGGAGAAAGGACACTGCAGGGCTACACCTTC,CSVGERTLQGYTF
TRBV25-1,.,TRBJ2-7,.,TGTGCCAGCAGTGAATCGTACGGGAGCTCCTACGAGCAGTACTTC,CASSESYGSSYEQYF
TRBV10-3,.,TRBJ2-5,.,TGTGCCATCAGTGAGTCTGGCGTCGGCGGCCAGGAGACCCAGTACTTC,CAISESGVGGQETQYF
TRBV27,.,TRBJ1-1,.,TGTGCCAGCAGGGTAACAGAGAACACTGAAGCTTTCTTT,CASRVTENTEAFF
TRBV28,.,TRBJ1-2,.,TGTGCCTCTACAGGTGGACCGTTGAGTTATGGCTACACCTTC,CASTGGPLSYGYTF
TRBV7-8,.,TRBJ2-2,.,TGTGCCAGCAGCTTAGAGACAGGTCAGACGAACACCGGGGAGCTGTTTTTT,CASSLETGQTNTGELFF
TRBV19,.,TRBJ1-5,.,TGTGCCAGTAGGGACACCTTAAGCAATCAGCCCCAGCATTTT,CASRDTLSNQPQHF
TRBV10-1,.,TRBJ2-1,TRBD1,TGCGCCAGCAGTTTGACAGGGTTCTACAATGAGCAGTTCTTC,CASSLTGFYNEQFF
TRBV7-2,.,TRBJ2-1,TRBD2,TGTGCCAGCAGCCCCCGGACTAGCGGGGGGTACAATGAGCAGTTCTTC,CASSPRTSGGYNEQFF
TRBV9,.,TRBJ2-1,TRBD2,TGTGCCAGCAGCCTTAGCGGGGGCGATGAGCAGTTCTTC,CASSLSGGDEQFF
TRBV9,.,TRBJ1-4,TRBD1,TGTGCCAGCAGCGTGAGACAGGGTACTAATGAAAAACTGTTTTTT,CASSVRQGTNEKLFF
TRBV28,once,TRBJ2-1,.,TGTGCCAGCAGTCCCCTTTTTGTGGGAGGACTTCTGGACACTGAGCAGTTCTTC,CASSPLFVGGLLDTEQFF
TRBV28,.,TRBJ2-1,TRBD2,TGTGCCAGCAGCCCCAGCGGGAGGGCCATCGATGAGCAGTTCTTC,CASSPSGRAIDEQFF
TRBV10-3,.,TRBJ1-1,TRBD1,TGTGCCATCAGTGAGTCGAGGGGGCTAGACACTGAAGCTTTCTTT,CAISESRGLDTEAFF
TRBV5-1,.,TRBJ2-5,TRBD1,TGCGCCAGCAGCACCGCGGACAGGGGGGAGACCCAGTACTTC,CASSTADRGETQYF
TRBV6-1,.,TRBJ2-7,.,TGTGCCAGCAGTGGTGGGGAGTCGGGCGAGCAGTACTTC,CASSGGESGEQYF
TRBV4-3,.,TRBJ2-2,.,TGCGCCAGCAGCCAAGGCCTCCTAGACAGAAACACCGGGGAGCTGTTTTTT,CASSQGLLDRNTGELFF
TRBV5-1,.,TRBJ1-6,TRBD1,TGCGCCAGCAGCGGGGCTTGGGGACAGGGGGTAAATTCACCCCTCCACTTT,CASSGAWGQGVNSPLHF
TRBV6-6,.,TRBJ2-2,.,TGTGCCAGCAGACAGCTCACCAGGGAGCTGTTTTTT,CASRQLTRELFF
TRBV11-2,.,TRBJ2-7,TRBD1,TGTGCCAGCAGCAGAGAGGGACAGGGGGTCCGAAAGTACTTC,CASSREGQGVRKYF
TRBV7-9,once,TRBJ1-3,.,TGTTCCAGCAGCTTACCCGGGTCTGGAAACACCATATATTTT,CSSSLPGSGNTIYF